What follows are 20 T cell receptor beta chains derived from one specimen sequenced in a study of cytomegalovirus exposure and HLA in healthy donors. Researchers ran the PCR with 60 Vbeta and 13 Jbeta primers. Method: immunoSEQ multiplex PCR; TCRdb's copy keeps in-frame clones and lacks some. The sample contains more than 80,000 clones, roughly 73% of which appear only once. The specimen sequenced was PBMCs. These receptors came from a man aged 35-49 years in good health and CMV-seronegative.

The rearrangement uses TRBV6-6 and TRBJ2-2; 9 bases are a match to TRBD2. V lost 2 bases, J lost 3 bases, and 4 bases stayed unmatched. The CDR3 is made up of 16 amino acids. Germline lookup yields CDR1 MNHNY and CDR2 SVGAGI (reference sequence). CDR3 DNA sequence: TGTGCCAGCAGTTACGGCGGGGGGGCGGACACCGGGGAGCTGTTTTTT. Translated: CASSYGGGADTGELFF.

The chain employs TRBV6-1 and TRBJ2-5; maybe TRBD1 (5 bases). The V end was cut by 7 bases, the J end by 5 bases, with 20 bases between. Germline V gene data show CDR1 as MNHNS and CDR2 as SASEGT. This CDR3 is 15 amino acids long. The CDR3 region is CASTLAQARSETQYF. In DNA, the CDR3 is TGTGCCAGCACTCTCGCACAGGCGAGATCCGAGACCCAGTACTTC.

The DNA of the CDR3 is TGTGCCAGTAGTTATAGAGACGGGACAGGGCCTTATGGCTACACCTTC. Translating gives CASSYRDGTGPYGYTF. The chain uses TRBV19 and TRBJ1-2, with TRBD1 matching 9 bases. V lost 5 bases and J lost 5; bases outside the gene matches: 12. Looked up from germline, CDR1 is LNHDA and CDR2 is SQIVND (reference sequence). The CDR3 has 16 amino acids. Complete variable domain (other parts from reference TRBV19 and TRBJ1-2): DGGITQSPKYLFRKEGQNVTLSCEQNLNHDAMYWYRQDPGQGLRLIYYSQIVNDFQKGDIAEGYSVSREKKESFPLTVTSAQKNPTAFYLCASSYRDGTGPYGYTFGSGTRLTVV.

This clone is a singleton in its sample. This sequence joins TRBV2 and TRBJ2-7, with TRBD2 matching over 9 bases. Germline CDR1 is SNHLY and CDR2 is FYNNEI. Trimming cost V 8 bases and J 6 bases; bases outside gene matches: 11. The CDR3 is made up of 14 amino acids. In DNA form, the CDR3 reads TGTGCCAGCGATCGTTTAGCGGGGGACTCCGAGCAGTACTTC. Encoded protein: CASDRLAGDSEQYF.

This sequence joins TRBV2 and TRBJ1-2; D call uncertain. The ends were cut back, 4 bases at V and 5 bases at J, with 14 bases in the middle. CDR1 SNHLY and CDR2 FYNNEI come from the germline V gene. CDR3 length: 14 amino acids. The CDR3 DNA reads as TGTGCCAGCAGTGCGGGTGCGACTTCTTATGGCTACACCTTC. This codes for CASSAGATSYGYTF.

The V gene is TRBV7-9, the J gene TRBJ1-6, with TRBD1 matching over 7 bases. Germline-derived CDR1 and CDR2 are SEHNR and FQNEAQ (reference sequence). This CDR3 has 13 residues. V was pared by 5 bases and J by 8 bases, with 3 bases of the junction left unmatched. This chain's CDR3 is CASSRQGYSPLHF. The CDR3 DNA reads as TGTGCCAGCAGCCGACAGGGCTATTCACCCCTCCACTTT.

This clone was seen a handful of times. The genes are TRBV10-1 and TRBJ2-3, with TRBD2 identical over 8 bases. V was clipped by 6 bases and J by 8 bases; unmatched bases: 13. The CDR3 is 15 residues long. Germline CDR1 reads WNHNN; CDR2 reads SYGVQD (reference sequence). The CDR3 is CASSPAGGWGGTQYF. The CDR3 DNA sequence: TGCGCCAGCAGCCCTGCGGGGGGCTGGGGGGGTACGCAGTATTTT.

This chain links TRBV5-1 with TRBJ2-5; unclear D gene. This CDR3 is built from 13 residues. V lost 0 bases, J lost 7 bases, and 10 bases lay in between. In germline, CDR1 is SGHRS, CDR2 YFSETQ. CDR3 DNA: TGCGCCAGCAGCTTGGAATCCGGTGGGACCCAGTACTTC. This codes for CASSLESGGTQYF.

The gene calls are TRBV19 and TRBJ1-3; the match to TRBD1 covers 9 bases. The CDR3 covers 16 residues. J was trimmed by 2 bases and V by 10 bases; bases with no gene match: 12. Germline lookup yields CDR1 LNHDA and CDR2 SQIVND (reference sequence). CDR3 region: CATAEITGGPGNTIYF. The CDR3 DNA reads as TGTGCCACCGCGGAAATAACAGGGGGCCCTGGAAACACCATATATTTT.

This chain connects TRBV9 to TRBJ1-3; the match to TRBD1 covers 8 bases. The CDR3 runs to 16 residues. CDR1 is SGDLS, CDR2 YYNGEE, per germline. The V segment lost 4 bases and the J segment 5 bases; nucleotides outside the gene matches: 11. As DNA, the CDR3 is TGTGCCAGCAGCCCTCCGGTTGACAGGGGAAGAAACACCATATATTTT. It specifies CASSPPVDRGRNTIYF. The variable domain in full, completed from reference TRBV9 and TRBJ1-3, reads DSGVTQTPKHLITATGQRVTLRCSPRSGDLSVYWYQQSLDQGLQFLIQYYNGEERAKGNILERFSAQQFPDLHSELNLSSLELGDSALYFCASSPPVDRGRNTIYFGEGSWLTVV.

The V call is TRBV2, the J call TRBJ2-7; D perhaps matches TRBD1 (5 bases). The CDR3 runs 16 residues. V lost 3 bases, J lost 0 bases, and 15 bases lay in between. Germline CDR1 is SNHLY and CDR2 is FYNNEI. CDR3 in amino acids: CASSDPRDRSSYEQYF. The CDR3 coding sequence is TGTGCCAGCAGTGACCCCCGAGACAGATCCTCCTACGAGCAGTACTTC.

This clone was picked up one time. This chain connects TRBV19 to TRBJ2-3, with 9 positions matching TRBD2. CDR1 is LNHDA, CDR2 SQIVND, per germline (reference sequence). The V gene end was trimmed by 1 base and the J gene end by 4 bases; junction bases not matched to a gene: 6. The CDR3 consists of 16 residues. CDR3 sequence (DNA): TGTGCCAGTAGTATAGCTGGCGGGGGGGCCTCAGATACGCAGTATTTT. Translating it yields CASSIAGGGASDTQYF.

This clone was counted only a few times. The chain joins TRBV18 to TRBJ2-5; 7 bases are a match to TRBD1. Germline V gene sequence: CDR1 KGHSH, CDR2 LQKENI. This CDR3 is built from 14 residues. V lost 3 bases and J lost 2; bases outside the gene matches: 3. CDR3 in amino acids: CASSPDRVQETQYF. The CDR3 DNA follows: TGTGCCAGCTCACCCGACAGGGTTCAAGAGACCCAGTACTTC.

V and J are TRBV5-4 and TRBJ2-3; 8 positions match TRBD2. CDR3 size: 16 residues. The junction had 9 bases not matched to a gene; V was cut back by 3 bases and J by 3 bases. Germline lookup yields CDR1 SGHNT and CDR2 YYREEE (reference sequence). CDR3 nucleotide sequence: TGTGCCAGCAGCTCCCCCGGGGGGGGGCGAACAGATACGCAGTATTTT. It codes for CASSSPGGGRTDTQYF. Drawing the rest from reference TRBV5-4 and TRBJ2-3, the complete variable domain is ETGVTQSPTHLIKTRGQQVTLRCSSQSGHNTVSWYQQALGQGPQFIFQYYREEENGRGNFPPRFSGLQFPNYSSELNVNALELDDSALYLCASSSPGGGRTDTQYFGPGTRLTVL.

The rearrangement uses TRBV4-2 and TRBJ1-4; no definite D call. The CDR3 is 13 residues long. From germline, CDR1 is LGHNA and CDR2 YNFKEQ. V lost 0 bases to trimming and J lost 8 bases, with 7 bases between them. The CDR3 sequence: CASSQDLQEKLFF. The CDR3 nucleotides read TGTGCCAGCAGCCAAGACTTGCAGGAAAAACTGTTTTTT.

The chain has TRBV2 and TRBJ1-2; TRBD1 matches 9 bases. The V and J ends lost 6 bases and 4 bases, in that order; junction bases with no gene match: 12. The CDR3 is made up of 16 amino acids. Germline V gives CDR1 SNHLY, CDR2 FYNNEI. CDR3: CASRSIWTGASYGYTF. In DNA, the CDR3 is TGTGCCAGCAGATCGATATGGACAGGGGCGTCCTATGGCTACACCTTC.

This chain joins TRBV5-1 and TRBJ2-1; 12 bases are shared with TRBD2. V gave up 4 bases and J gave up 0 bases; unmatched junction bases: 5. The CDR3 extends over 17 amino acids. CDR1 and CDR2 (germline): SGHRS, YFSETQ. The CDR3 DNA sequence: TGCGCCAGCAGCCCCCCGACTAGCGGGGGCTCCTACAATGAGCAGTTCTTC. The encoded protein is CASSPPTSGGSYNEQFF.

The V and J genes are TRBV2 and TRBJ1-5, with 7 nucleotides matching TRBD1. J was trimmed by 7 bases and V by 6 bases; bases with no gene match: 6. CDR1 and CDR2 from the germline V gene are SNHLY and FYNNEI. The CDR3 loop spans 13 amino acids. CDR3: CASSGQETQPQHF. CDR3 DNA sequence: TGTGCCAGCAGCGGACAGGAGACCCAGCCCCAGCATTTT.

This chain connects TRBV7-9 to TRBJ2-3; TRBD2 is a possible D gene (5 bases). Germline-derived CDR1 and CDR2 are SEHNR and FQNEAQ (reference sequence). The CDR3 is made up of 14 amino acids. V lost 5 bases, J lost 6 bases, and 15 bases lay in between. CDR3 sequence: CASSKTGIRDTQYF. In DNA, the CDR3 is TGTGCCAGCAGCAAGACGGGGATTCGTGATACGCAGTATTTT.

This chain links TRBV19 with TRBJ2-5, with D possibly TRBD2 on 6 matching bases. With 7 bases removed from V and 9 bases from J, the gap between germline ends came to 18 bases. The CDR3 is 13 amino acids. Germline values: CDR1 LNHDA, CDR2 SQIVND (reference sequence). This CDR3 reads CASNPGTPGAQYF. The CDR3 DNA sequence: TGTGCCAGTAATCCGGGGACCCCGGGGGCCCAGTACTTC.